These 32 T cell receptor beta chains originate from one sample sequenced in a study of T cell responses to AZD1222 COVID-19 vaccine. Profiling relied on immunoSEQ multiplex PCR, and the TCRdb table lists in-frame clones only, not all of them. The sample consists of nearly 100,000 clones, 70% to 90% of them appearing once. The sample here was peripheral blood, taken on day 0 of AZD1222 vaccination. These receptors came from an adult in good health.

J is TRBJ1-1 and V is TRBV4-3; no definite D call. The CDR3 sequence is 16 residues long. With 4 bases removed from V and 0 bases from J, the gap between germline ends came to 15 bases. In germline, CDR1 is LGHNA, CDR2 YSLEER. CDR3 loop: CASSPMPLTVNTEAFF. In nucleotides, the CDR3 is TGCGCCAGCAGCCCCATGCCACTAACGGTGAACACTGAAGCTTTCTTT.

This chain joins TRBV7-2 and TRBJ1-6; D is unclear. The germline V gene encodes CDR1 SGHTA and CDR2 FQGNSA. V was shortened by 7 bases and J by 6 bases, with 16 bases between the two germline ends. The CDR3 has 15 amino acids. CDR3: CASNLLRAGNSPLHF. The CDR3 DNA is TGTGCCAGCAACCTCCTACGGGCCGGTAATTCACCCCTCCACTTT.

The V gene is TRBV5-4, the J gene TRBJ2-5, with 12 bases identical to TRBD1. This CDR3 has 16 residues. Losses at the gene ends were 4 bases for V and 4 bases for J; bases not matched to a gene: 8. Germline CDR1 is SGHNT and CDR2 is YYREEE (reference sequence). Here the CDR3 DNA reads TGTGCCAGCAGCCTGGGGGGACAGGGGGCGCGAGAGACCCAGTACTTC. The encoded protein is CASSLGGQGARETQYF.

The chain links TRBV18 to TRBJ1-3; a weak D match, TRBD1 (5 bases). The V end lost 3 bases, the J end lost 4 bases, and 13 bases lay between the germline ends. The CDR3 runs to 15 residues. From germline, CDR1 is KGHSH and CDR2 LQKENI. The CDR3: CASSPGAGRGNTIYF. CDR3 bases: TGTGCCAGCTCACCCGGTGCAGGGCGAGGAAACACCATATATTTT. The whole variable domain, filled in from reference TRBV18 and TRBJ1-3, reads NAGVMQNPRHLVRRRGQEARLRCSPMKGHSHVYWYRQLPEEGLKFMVYLQKENIIDESGMPKERFSAEFPKEGPSILRIQQVVRGDSAAYFCASSPGAGRGNTIYFGEGSWLTVV.

V and J are TRBV5-1 and TRBJ1-1; perhaps TRBD1 as D (5 bases). The CDR3 spans 14 residues. Between the trimmed V and J ends, which lost 3 bases and 2 bases, there was a span of 11 bases. The V gene's germline CDR1 is SGHRS and CDR2 YFSETQ. The CDR3 loop reads CASSYAGINTEAFF. CDR3 coding DNA: TGCGCCAGCAGCTACGCAGGGATTAACACTGAAGCTTTCTTT.

The V gene is TRBV27, the J gene TRBJ1-1, with D maybe TRBD1 (5 bases). The V gene lost 7 bases and the J gene lost 3 bases, with 15 bases spanning the gap. CDR3 length equals 14 residues. Germline CDR1 reads MNHEY; CDR2 reads SMNVEV (reference sequence). The CDR3 nucleotides read TGTGCCAGCACTGTCGCGGGGGGGTACACTGAAGCTTTCTTT. As protein: CASTVAGGYTEAFF.

This rearrangement joins TRBV7-9 to TRBJ2-2; a weak D match, TRBD1 (6 bases). The CDR3 totals 14 residues. Germline lookup yields CDR1 SEHNR and CDR2 FQNEAQ (reference sequence). V was cut by 3 bases and J by 4 bases, with 9 bases left in between. The CDR3 reads CASSLTGSTGELFF. In DNA form, the CDR3 reads TGTGCCAGCAGCTTGACAGGATCCACCGGGGAGCTGTTTTTT.

The chain employs TRBV7-6 and TRBJ2-5; D uncertain. Germline-derived CDR1 and CDR2 are SGHVS and FNYEAQ. This CDR3 is 12 amino acids long. V gave up 3 bases and J gave up 7 bases, with 9 bases separating them. The CDR3: CASSLVGATQYF. DNA for the CDR3: TGTGCCAGCAGCTTGGTTGGAGCGACCCAGTACTTC.

The rearrangement links TRBV29-1 to TRBJ1-1; D remains ambiguous. Per germline, CDR1 SQVTM and CDR2 ANQGSEA. There are 13 residues in the CDR3. Trimming cost V 7 bases and J 4 bases, with 16 bases left between them. CDR3 coding DNA: TGCAGCGCCGAGTCAGTCCCCACCACTGAAGCTTTCTTT. Translation: CSAESVPTTEAFF. Full variable domain (outside the CDR3, taken from reference TRBV29-1 and TRBJ1-1): SAVISQKPSRDICQRGTSLTIQCQVDSQVTMMFWYRQQPGQSLTLIATANQGSEATYESGFVIDKFPISRPNLTFSTLTVSNMSPEDSSIYLCSAESVPTTEAFFGQGTRLTVV.

This chain links TRBV6-1 with TRBJ1-5; perhaps TRBD1 as D (5 bases). Germline CDR1 and CDR2: MNHNS and SASEGT. This CDR3 contains 15 residues. Trimming took off 0 bases at V and 6 bases at J, with 12 bases between the two ends. CDR3 DNA: TGTGCCAGCAGTGAAGCCGGGCAGGGTCTTCAGCCCCAGCATTTT. Its translation: CASSEAGQGLQPQHF.

The rearrangement links TRBV28 to TRBJ1-6; D gene uncertain. The CDR3 covers 15 residues. Germline CDR1 and CDR2: MDHEN and SYDVKM. Trimming shortened V by 3 bases and J by 2 bases, and 8 bases separated the two germline ends. The CDR3 reads CASSFARTYNSPLHF. The CDR3 DNA is TGTGCCAGCAGTTTTGCTCGTACCTATAATTCACCCCTCCACTTT.

This clone is a singleton in its sample. The genes are TRBV4-3 and TRBJ2-2; the D gene is possibly TRBD1 (5 bases). The length of the CDR3 is 16 residues. Deletions cut 3 bases from V and 0 bases from J, with 11 bases between. Germline V lookup: CDR1 LGHNA, CDR2 YSLEER. The CDR3 bases are TGCGCCAGCAGCCAGGTGACAGATTCGAACACCGGGGAGCTGTTTTTT. Translating gives CASSQVTDSNTGELFF.

This chain links TRBV10-1 with TRBJ2-1, with D perhaps matching TRBD1 (6 bases). V was clipped by 4 bases and J by 1 base, with 14 bases between them. CDR1 is WNHNN and CDR2 is SYGVQD in the germline V gene (reference sequence). This CDR3 region has 16 residues. CDR3: CASSAAGAQSYNEQFF. The CDR3, as DNA: TGCGCCAGCAGTGCGGCAGGGGCACAATCCTACAATGAGCAGTTCTTC.

The gene calls are TRBV19 and TRBJ2-7, with D possibly matching TRBD2 (6 bases). V lost 6 bases and J lost 2, with 20 bases in between. Germline CDR1 LNHDA, CDR2 SQIVND (reference sequence). The CDR3 is 16 residues long. In nucleotides, the CDR3 is TGTGCCAGTAGAACCCCTGGGGACCGCGGGACCTACGAGCAGTACTTC. This codes for CASRTPGDRGTYEQYF.

V and J are TRBV24-1 and TRBJ2-5; D is unclear. The germline V gene encodes CDR1 KGHDR and CDR2 SFDVKD. Trimming cost V 0 bases and J 1 base, with 5 bases left between them. CDR3 size: 14 residues. The CDR3 DNA reads as TGTGCCACCAGTGATTTGGGGCCCCAAGAGACCCAGTACTTC. This codes for CATSDLGPQETQYF.

The V gene is TRBV13, the J gene TRBJ2-1; 7 nucleotides match TRBD2. The CDR3 is made up of 16 amino acids. Germline V lookup: CDR1 PRHDT, CDR2 FYEKMQ (reference sequence). V lost 4 bases and J lost 3; bases outside the gene matches: 9. The CDR3 loop is CASSSLSGRGYNEQFF. CDR3 DNA sequence: TGTGCCAGCAGCTCCCTTAGCGGGCGAGGCTACAATGAGCAGTTCTTC.

The V gene is TRBV19, the J gene TRBJ1-6; a weak D match, TRBD1 (5 bases). The CDR3 spans 11 residues. Germline loops: CDR1 LNHDA, CDR2 SQIVND (reference sequence). Trimming shortened V by 9 bases and J by 12 bases, and 12 bases separated the two germline ends. The CDR3 is CARIRAVPLHF. CDR3 bases: TGTGCCAGGATCAGGGCGGTACCCCTCCACTTT.

This chain uses TRBV3-1 (or the pseudogene TRBV3-2) with TRBJ1-1; D is unclear. The CDR3 runs to 13 residues. The germline V gene has CDR1 LGHDT and CDR2 YNNKEL (reference sequence). Trimming took 3 bases from V and 11 from J, leaving 16 bases between them. The CDR3 here is CASSQAVVSSAFF. CDR3 DNA: TGTGCCAGCAGCCAGGCCGTAGTATCAAGTGCTTTCTTT.

The chain has TRBV7-2 and TRBJ1-4; D call uncertain. V shed 5 bases and J shed 13 bases, with 17 bases lying between them. This CDR3 is built from 13 residues. CDR1 and CDR2 (germline): SGHTA, FQGNSA. The CDR3 coding sequence is TGTGCCAGCAGCCTCGGAAAGGGAAGAGGACTGTTTTTT. As protein: CASSLGKGRGLFF.

V and J are TRBV2 and TRBJ2-1; D tentatively fits TRBD1 or TRBD2 (6 bases each). Germline V gene lookup returns CDR1 SNHLY and CDR2 FYNNEI. The CDR3 has 15 residues. V gave up 5 bases and J gave up 4 bases, with 15 bases separating them. The CDR3 spells CASSSLARGYNEQFF. CDR3 DNA: TGTGCCAGCAGTTCCCTAGCGAGGGGGTACAATGAGCAGTTCTTC. The full variable domain, rest sourced from reference TRBV2 and TRBJ2-1, is EPEVTQTPSHQVTQMGQEVILRCVPISNHLYFYWYRQILGQKVEFLVSFYNNEISEKSEIFDDQFSVERPDGSNFTLKIRSTKLEDSAMYFCASSSLARGYNEQFFGPGTRLTVL.

The chain combines TRBV30 with TRBJ2-2; maybe TRBD1 (5 bases). Germline V lookup: CDR1 GTSNPN, CDR2 SVGIG (reference sequence). The CDR3 length is 13 residues. V was clipped by 2 bases and J by 6 bases, with 10 bases between them. This CDR3 reads CAWSKGPSGELFF. The CDR3 DNA follows: TGTGCCTGGAGTAAGGGGCCGTCCGGGGAGCTGTTTTTT.

This clone turned up a few times. The chain carries TRBV11-3 and TRBJ1-3; D is unclear. The CDR3 length is 15 residues. CDR1 is SGHNT and CDR2 is YENEEA in the germline V gene. V lost 6 bases and J lost 0, with 12 bases in between. CDR3 in DNA: TGTGCCAGCAGTAAACAGTTGAGCTCTGGAAACACCATATATTTT. Translating gives CASSKQLSSGNTIYF.

The chain couples TRBV4-3 to TRBJ2-1; 10 nucleotides align to TRBD2. This CDR3 contains 18 residues. Germline V gene lookup returns CDR1 LGHNA and CDR2 YSLEER. After removal of 1 base from V and 4 bases from J, the junction contained 10 bases not matched to a gene. The CDR3 sequence: CASSQGGGLAGVYNEQFF. CDR3 sequence (DNA): TGCGCCAGCAGCCAAGGTGGAGGTCTAGCGGGGGTTTACAATGAGCAGTTCTTC.

The chain couples TRBV7-8 to TRBJ1-2; D unclear. Per the germline V gene, CDR1 is SGHVS and CDR2 is FQNEAQ. The CDR3 extends over 13 amino acids. V lost 3 bases to trimming and J lost 8 bases, with 13 bases between them. The CDR3 DNA is TGTGCCAGCAGCTTGACATCGCAGGTCGGCTACACCTTC. This gives the protein CASSLTSQVGYTF. The whole variable domain, filled in from reference TRBV7-8 and TRBJ1-2, reads GAGVSQSPRYKVAKRGQDVALRCDPISGHVSLFWYQQALGQGPEFLTYFQNEAQLDKSGLPSDRFFAERPEGSVSTLKIQRTQQEDSAVYLCASSLTSQVGYTFGSGTRLTVV.

Points on this clone: Its ends do not fully match the called genes, so a read error is possible. The chain uses TRBV7-8 and TRBJ1-5, with 7 bases identical to TRBD1. The CDR3 runs 14 residues. Per germline, CDR1 SGHVS and CDR2 FQNEAQ. The CDR3 sequence is CASSLGDSSQPQHF. The CDR3 DNA follows: TGTGCCAGCAGCTTAGGGGACAGCAGTCAGCCCCAGCATTTT.

This clone was seen just once. The chain recombines TRBV6-2 or TRBV6-3 with TRBJ1-5; weak D call: TRBD1 (5 bases). Looked up from germline, CDR1 is MNHEY and CDR2 is SVGEGT. The CDR3 has 14 amino acids. V was clipped by 2 bases and J by 3 bases, with 8 bases between them. In nucleotides, the CDR3 is TGTGCCAGCAGTTACGGGGCGGCCAATCAGCCCCAGCATTTT. Translating gives CASSYGAANQPQHF.

The chain joins TRBV2 to TRBJ1-2; 8 bases align to TRBD1. The CDR3 spans 13 residues. Unmatched junction bases numbered 8, after V lost 6 bases and J lost 8 bases. CDR1 is SNHLY, CDR2 FYNNEI, per germline. The CDR3 spells CASSTDRVQGYTF. Here the CDR3 DNA reads TGTGCCAGCAGCACGGACAGGGTGCAAGGCTACACCTTC.

V is TRBV11-2 and J is TRBJ1-6; D gene unclear. The CDR3 runs to 14 residues. The germline gives CDR1 SGHAT, CDR2 FQNNGV. Trimming stripped 5 bases from V and 6 bases from J, with 11 bases between. The CDR3 loop is CASSPWAANSPLHF. The CDR3 nucleotides are TGTGCCAGCAGCCCCTGGGCAGCTAATTCACCCCTCCACTTT.

This clone was picked up one time. The V and J genes are TRBV30 and TRBJ1-4; TRBD1 matches at 9 bases. Per the germline V gene, CDR1 is GTSNPN and CDR2 is SVGIG (reference sequence). With 2 bases clipped from V and 5 bases from J, the junction kept 3 bases outside the gene matches. The CDR3 has 14 amino acids. CDR3 sequence: CAWSFGTGNEKLFF. The DNA of the CDR3 is TGTGCCTGGAGTTTCGGGACAGGGAATGAAAAACTGTTTTTT.

The chain links TRBV15 to TRBJ1-3, with D maybe TRBD1 (5 bases). V lost 0 bases, J lost 3 bases, and 15 bases lay in between. The length of the CDR3 is 17 residues. Germline loops: CDR1 LNHNV, CDR2 YYDKDF (reference sequence). In nucleotides, the CDR3 is TGTGCCACCAGCAGAGATCTCGGGGGTTTCTTTGGAAACACCATATATTTT. Its translation is CATSRDLGGFFGNTIYF.

J is TRBJ1-1 and V is TRBV7-8; TRBD1 might be the D (5 bases). Per germline, CDR1 SGHVS and CDR2 FQNEAQ. V was clipped by 1 base and J by 1 base, with 7 bases between them. The CDR3 length is 14 residues. This CDR3 reads CASSLGGGNTEAFF. The CDR3 nucleotides read TGTGCCAGCAGCTTAGGGGGCGGGAACACTGAAGCTTTCTTT.

The chain combines TRBV6-5 with TRBJ2-7, with no clear D. CDR3 size: 14 residues. Germline V gene sequence: CDR1 MNHEY, CDR2 SVGAGI. Trimming removed 4 bases from V and 1 base from J, with 11 bases in between. CDR3 protein: CASSLTIGSYEQYF. The DNA for the CDR3 is TGTGCCAGCAGTTTGACAATAGGGTCCTACGAGCAGTACTTC.